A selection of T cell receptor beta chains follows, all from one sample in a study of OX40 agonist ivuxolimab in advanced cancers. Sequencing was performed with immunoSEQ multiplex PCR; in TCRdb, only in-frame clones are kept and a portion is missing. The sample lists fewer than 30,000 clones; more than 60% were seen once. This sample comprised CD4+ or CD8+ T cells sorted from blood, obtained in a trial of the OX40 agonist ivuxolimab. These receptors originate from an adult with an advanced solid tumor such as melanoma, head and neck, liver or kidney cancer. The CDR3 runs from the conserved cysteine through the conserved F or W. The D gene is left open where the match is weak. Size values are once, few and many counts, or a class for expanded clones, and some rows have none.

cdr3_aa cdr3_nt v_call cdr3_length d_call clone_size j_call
CASSPGPTGADTQYF TGTGCCAGCAGCCCGGGACCGACGGGAGCAGATACGCAGTATTTT TRBV13 15 . . TRBJ2-3
CASSWGSENQPQHF TGTGCCAGCAGCTGGGGCAGTGAAAATCAGCCCCAGCATTTT TRBV7-9 14 . . TRBJ1-5
CASSMDSFNEKLFF TGTGCCAGCAGCATGGACAGCTTTAATGAAAAACTGTTTTTT TRBV7-9 14 . once TRBJ1-4
CASSPGPTLSGNTIYF TGTGCCAGCAGCCCGGGACCGACTCTCTCTGGAAACACCATATATTTT TRBV5-4 16 . . TRBJ1-3
CSARDGYEQYF TGCAGTGCTAGAGATGGTTACGAGCAGTACTTC TRBV20-1 11 . . TRBJ2-7
CASSLCGGANTGELFF TGTGCTAGCAGCTTATGCGGCGGGGCGAACACCGGGGAGCTGTTTTTT TRBV7-7 16 . medium-sized TRBJ2-2
CASSLRTSGLRETQYF TGTGCCAGCAGCCTCAGGACTAGCGGGCTCCGGGAGACCCAGTACTTC TRBV7-8 16 TRBD2 . TRBJ2-5
CASSPGIDEKLFF TGTGCCAGCAGCCCCGGGATTGATGAAAAACTGTTTTTT TRBV14 13 . . TRBJ1-4
CSALQGNTIYF TGCAGTGCCCTGCAAGGAAACACCATATATTTT TRBV20-1 11 . . TRBJ1-3
CASSSGQGAVGYTF TGTGCCAGCAGTTCTGGACAGGGGGCAGTCGGCTACACCTTC TRBV11-2 14 TRBD1 . TRBJ1-2
CASSLRTGSSQETQYF TGCGCCAGCAGCTTGAGGACAGGGTCCTCACAGGAGACCCAGTACTTC TRBV5-1 16 TRBD1 . TRBJ2-5
CATSPEGGPYEQYF TGTGCCACCAGCCCTGAGGGCGGTCCCTACGAGCAGTACTTC TRBV15 14 . few TRBJ2-7
CATSRGEARSYNEQFF TGTGCCACCAGCAGAGGAGAAGCCCGCTCCTACAATGAGCAGTTCTTC TRBV15 16 . . TRBJ2-1
CASSQEVQGGDGYTF TGCGCCAGCAGCCAAGAGGTACAGGGAGGGGATGGCTACACCTTC TRBV4-3 15 . . TRBJ1-2
CASSTLGAGPGTGELFF TGCGCCAGCAGCACCCTAGGTGCCGGACCAGGCACCGGGGAGCTGTTTTTT TRBV5-1 17 . . TRBJ2-2
CASSGRVPGRLVSGELFF TGTGCCAGCAGTGGTCGGGTTCCAGGGAGATTAGTCTCCGGGGAGCTGTTTTTT TRBV6-1 18 . . TRBJ2-2
CASSLGGRGNEQFF TGTGCCAGCAGCTTAGGGGGCAGGGGCAATGAGCAGTTCTTC TRBV7-6 14 . . TRBJ2-1
CASSLQGMHTIYF TGTGCCAGCAGCTTACAAGGGATGCACACCATATATTTT TRBV7-8 13 . . TRBJ1-3
CASSLTAGYGYTF TGTGCCAGCAGCTTGACGGCAGGCTATGGCTACACCTTC TRBV5-6 13 . . TRBJ1-2
CASSRDSGGFGDTQYF TGTGCTAGCAGCCGGGATAGCGGGGGTTTTGGAGATACGCAGTATTTT TRBV7-7 16 TRBD2 few TRBJ2-3
CASSLLAGGRETQYF TGTGCCAGCAGCTTGCTAGCGGGGGGGCGAGAGACCCAGTACTTC TRBV5-4 15 TRBD2 . TRBJ2-5
CASSLGGDGNQPQHF TGCGCCAGCAGCTTGGGAGGGGACGGTAATCAGCCCCAGCATTTT TRBV5-1 15 . . TRBJ1-5
CASSNGLLSTDTQYF TGTGCCAGCAGCAACGGACTACTTAGCACAGATACGCAGTATTTT TRBV6-5 15 . medium-sized TRBJ2-3
CASSYRQGYGETQYF TGTGCCAGCAGCTATCGACAGGGGTACGGAGAGACCCAGTACTTC TRBV11-3 15 TRBD1 . TRBJ2-5
CASSLSGTFGDGYTF TGTGCCAGCAGTTTATCGGGGACCTTCGGGGATGGCTACACCTTC TRBV27 15 . once TRBJ1-2
CASSLTGTSTNEKLFF TGTGCCAGCAGTTTGACAGGCACCTCAACTAATGAAAAACTGTTTTTT TRBV27 16 . . TRBJ1-4
CASSYSGGWTGELFF TGTGCCAGCAGTTATAGCGGGGGGTGGACCGGGGAGCTGTTTTTT TRBV6-5 15 TRBD2 . TRBJ2-2
CASSPRNSYNEQFF TGTGCCAGCAGCCCCCGGAACAGCTACAATGAGCAGTTCTTC TRBV4-2 14 . . TRBJ2-1
CASKMGGGSPLHF TGTGCCAGCAAGATGGGGGGTGGCTCACCCCTCCACTTT TRBV27 13 . . TRBJ1-6
CASSPDGRGAYNEQFF TGTGCTAGCAGCCCGGACGGCCGGGGGGCCTACAATGAGCAGTTCTTC TRBV7-7 16 TRBD2 . TRBJ2-1
CASSLDSSYNEQFF TGTGCCAGCAGCTTGGACAGCTCCTACAATGAGCAGTTCTTC TRBV5-4 14 . . TRBJ2-1
CASSLGPGGGTYEQYF TGTGCCAGCAGCTTAGGTCCTGGAGGCGGAACCTACGAGCAGTACTTC TRBV7-6 16 . . TRBJ2-7
CASSEIDRGILGYEQYF TGTGCCAGCAGTGAAATAGACAGGGGGATACTGGGATACGAGCAGTACTTC TRBV2 17 TRBD1 . TRBJ2-7
CASSLTGSDTQYF TGTGCCAGCAGCTTGACAGGGTCAGATACGCAGTATTTT TRBV13 13 TRBD1 . TRBJ2-3
CASSPTLEGDPYGYTF TGTGCCAGCAGCCCGACCCTCGAAGGGGACCCCTATGGCTACACCTTC TRBV5-4 16 . . TRBJ1-2
CASANDWRLAGTDTQYF TGTGCCAGCGCCAACGATTGGCGACTAGCGGGGACAGATACGCAGTATTTT TRBV7-6 17 TRBD2 . TRBJ2-3
CASSRTTGVGGELFF TGTGCCAGCAGCCGGACGACAGGGGTCGGCGGGGAGCTGTTTTTT TRBV7-9 15 TRBD1 . TRBJ2-2
CALNRNYGSNYGYTF TGTGCCCTAAACAGGAACTATGGGTCGAACTATGGCTACACCTTC TRBV2 15 . . TRBJ1-2
CASSEGTALTEQYF TGTGCCAGCAGCGAAGGGACAGCGCTTACCGAGCAGTACTTC TRBV7-8 14 TRBD1 . TRBJ2-7